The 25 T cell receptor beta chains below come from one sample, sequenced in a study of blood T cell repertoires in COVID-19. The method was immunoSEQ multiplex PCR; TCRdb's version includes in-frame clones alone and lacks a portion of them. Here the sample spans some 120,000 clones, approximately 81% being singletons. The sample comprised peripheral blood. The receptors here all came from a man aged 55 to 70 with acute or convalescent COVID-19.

The CDR3 bases are TGTGCCAGCAGCTTAGCGGGGACTAGCGGCTACGAGCAGTACTTC. Translating gives CASSLAGTSGYEQYF. This rearrangement joins TRBV7-2 to TRBJ2-7; TRBD2 matches at 11 bases. CDR1 and CDR2 from the germline V gene are SGHTA and FQGNSA. This CDR3 is 15 amino acids long. The trim removed 0 bases at V and 3 bases at J, leaving 1 base unmatched.

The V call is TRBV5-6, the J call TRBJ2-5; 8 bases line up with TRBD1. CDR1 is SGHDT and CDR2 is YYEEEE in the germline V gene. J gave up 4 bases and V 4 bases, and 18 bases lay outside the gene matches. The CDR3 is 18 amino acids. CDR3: CASSPGQGSPAAAETQYF. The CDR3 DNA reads TGTGCCAGCAGCCCAGGACAGGGCTCCCCAGCGGCGGCAGAGACCCAGTACTTC.

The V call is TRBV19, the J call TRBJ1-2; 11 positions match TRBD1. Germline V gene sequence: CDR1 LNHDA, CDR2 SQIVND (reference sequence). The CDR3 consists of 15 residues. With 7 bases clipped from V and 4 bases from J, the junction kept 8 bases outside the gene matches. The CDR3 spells CASTPRDRGGYGYTF. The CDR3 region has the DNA TGTGCCAGTACCCCCCGGGACAGGGGGGGCTATGGCTACACCTTC.

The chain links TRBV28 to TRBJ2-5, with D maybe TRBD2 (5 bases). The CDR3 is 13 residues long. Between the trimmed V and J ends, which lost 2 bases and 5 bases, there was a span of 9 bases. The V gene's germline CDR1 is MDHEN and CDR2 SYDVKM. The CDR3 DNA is TGTGCCAGCAGTTTAGCGGGTCTCGAGACCCAGTACTTC. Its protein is CASSLAGLETQYF.

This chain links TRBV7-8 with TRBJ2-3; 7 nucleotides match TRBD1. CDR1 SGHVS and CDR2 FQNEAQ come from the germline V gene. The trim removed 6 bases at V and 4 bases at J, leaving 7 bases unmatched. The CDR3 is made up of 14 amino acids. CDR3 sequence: CASRRSTGPDTQYF. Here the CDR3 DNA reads TGTGCCAGCAGACGCTCGACAGGGCCAGATACGCAGTATTTT.

CDR3 loop: CATQQGAIGGYTF. The CDR3 coding sequence is TGTGCCACCCAGCAAGGGGCAATTGGTGGCTACACCTTC. The rearrangement joins TRBV24-1 to TRBJ1-2, with a possible D match to TRBD1 (5 bases). Germline loops: CDR1 KGHDR, CDR2 SFDVKD. The CDR3 length is 13 residues. The germline V and J ends were trimmed by 9 bases and 7 bases, with 17 bases remaining between them.

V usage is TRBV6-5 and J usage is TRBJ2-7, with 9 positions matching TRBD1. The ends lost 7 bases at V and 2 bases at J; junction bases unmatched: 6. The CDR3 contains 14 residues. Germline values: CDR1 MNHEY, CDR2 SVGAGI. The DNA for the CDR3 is TGTGCCAGCACCATGACAGGGGGAGCCTACGAGCAGTACTTC. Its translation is CASTMTGGAYEQYF.

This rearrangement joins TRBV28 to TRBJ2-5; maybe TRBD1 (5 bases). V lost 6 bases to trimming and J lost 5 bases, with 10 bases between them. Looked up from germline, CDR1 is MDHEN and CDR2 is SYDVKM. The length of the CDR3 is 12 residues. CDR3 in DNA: TGTGCCAGCAGCCAGGGTCGCGAGACCCAGTACTTC. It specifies CASSQGRETQYF.

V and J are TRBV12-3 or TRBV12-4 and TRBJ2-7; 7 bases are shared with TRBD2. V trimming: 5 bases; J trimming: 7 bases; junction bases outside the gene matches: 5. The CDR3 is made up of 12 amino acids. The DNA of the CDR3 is TGTGCCAGCAGTACAGCTAGCGGAGAGCAGTACTTC. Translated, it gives CASSTASGEQYF.

CDR3 nucleotide sequence: TGTGCCAGCAGTTACTCGAACGCTCTAGCGGGCTACGAGCAGTACTTC. Translation: CASSYSNALAGYEQYF. The rearrangement joins TRBV6-6 to TRBJ2-7, with 8 nucleotides matching TRBD2. The CDR3 sequence is 16 residues long. Germline V CDR1 and CDR2: MNHNY, SVGAGI (reference sequence). V was clipped by 0 bases and J by 3 bases; unmatched bases: 7.

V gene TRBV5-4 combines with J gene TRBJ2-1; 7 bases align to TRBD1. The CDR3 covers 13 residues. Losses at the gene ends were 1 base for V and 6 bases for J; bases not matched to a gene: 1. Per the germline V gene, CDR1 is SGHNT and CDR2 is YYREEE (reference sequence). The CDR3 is CASSLKGANEQFF. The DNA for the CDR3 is TGTGCCAGCAGCTTGAAGGGGGCCAATGAGCAGTTCTTC.

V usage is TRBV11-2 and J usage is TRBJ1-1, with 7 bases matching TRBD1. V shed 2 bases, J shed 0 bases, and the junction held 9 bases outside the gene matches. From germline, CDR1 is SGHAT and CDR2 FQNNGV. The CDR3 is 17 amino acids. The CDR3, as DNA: TGTGCCAGCAGCTTAAGGCAGGGGGAGAGAATGAACACTGAAGCTTTCTTT. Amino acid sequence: CASSLRQGERMNTEAFF.

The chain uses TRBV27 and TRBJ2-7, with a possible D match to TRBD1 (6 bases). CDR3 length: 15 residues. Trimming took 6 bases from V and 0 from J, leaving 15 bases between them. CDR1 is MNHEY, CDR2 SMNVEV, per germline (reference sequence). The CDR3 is CASSSRTESSYEQYF. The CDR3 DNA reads TGTGCCAGCAGCTCGAGGACAGAGAGCTCCTACGAGCAGTACTTC.

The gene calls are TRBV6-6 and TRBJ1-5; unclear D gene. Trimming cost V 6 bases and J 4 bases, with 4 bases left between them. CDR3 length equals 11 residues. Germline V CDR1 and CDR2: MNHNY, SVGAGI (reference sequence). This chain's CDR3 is CASRQNQPQHF. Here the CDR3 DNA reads TGTGCCAGCAGGCAGAATCAGCCCCAGCATTTT.

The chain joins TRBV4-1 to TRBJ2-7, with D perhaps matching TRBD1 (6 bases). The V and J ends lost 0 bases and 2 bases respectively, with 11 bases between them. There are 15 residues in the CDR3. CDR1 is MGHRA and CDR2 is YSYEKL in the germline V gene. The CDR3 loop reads CASSQESTGPYEQYF. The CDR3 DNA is TGCGCCAGCAGCCAAGAATCCACAGGGCCCTACGAGCAGTACTTC.

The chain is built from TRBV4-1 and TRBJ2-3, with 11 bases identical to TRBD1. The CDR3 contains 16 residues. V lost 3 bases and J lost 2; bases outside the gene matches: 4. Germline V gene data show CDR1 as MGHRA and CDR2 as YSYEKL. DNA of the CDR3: TGCGCCAGCAGCCAGGGACAGGGGGGGATCACAGATACGCAGTATTTT. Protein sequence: CASSQGQGGITDTQYF.

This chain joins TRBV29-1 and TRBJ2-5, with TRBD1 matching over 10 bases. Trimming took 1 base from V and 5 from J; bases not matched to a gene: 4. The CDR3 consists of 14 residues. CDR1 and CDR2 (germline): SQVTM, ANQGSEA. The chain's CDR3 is CSVEGGQGGETQYF. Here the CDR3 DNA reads TGCAGCGTTGAAGGCGGACAGGGGGGGGAGACCCAGTACTTC.

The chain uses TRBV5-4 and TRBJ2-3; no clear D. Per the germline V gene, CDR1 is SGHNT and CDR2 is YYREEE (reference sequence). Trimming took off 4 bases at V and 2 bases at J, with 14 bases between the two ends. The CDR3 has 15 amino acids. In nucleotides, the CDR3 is TGTGCCAGCAGCACCAGGCAGGCTAACACAGATACGCAGTATTTT. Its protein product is CASSTRQANTDTQYF. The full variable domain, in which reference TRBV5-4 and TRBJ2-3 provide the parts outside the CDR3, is ETGVTQSPTHLIKTRGQQVTLRCSSQSGHNTVSWYQQALGQGPQFIFQYYREEENGRGNFPPRFSGLQFPNYSSELNVNALELDDSALYLCASSTRQANTDTQYFGPGTRLTVL.

CDR3 sequence (DNA): TGTGCCAGCAGCACCGACCGTTCCAGCGGGAGGGCCACGGATACGCAGTATTTT. It encodes CASSTDRSSGRATDTQYF. This chain joins TRBV11-2 and TRBJ2-3; 10 bases are a match to TRBD2. This CDR3 comprises 18 residues. The V gene's germline CDR1 is SGHAT and CDR2 FQNNGV. V was clipped by 5 bases and J by 6 bases; unmatched bases: 17.

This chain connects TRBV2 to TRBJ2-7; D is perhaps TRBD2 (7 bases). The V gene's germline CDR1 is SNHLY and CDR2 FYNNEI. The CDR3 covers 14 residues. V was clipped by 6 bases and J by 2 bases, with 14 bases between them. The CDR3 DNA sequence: TGTGCCAGCAGGTGGATCGGGGGGCCCTACGAGCAGTACTTC. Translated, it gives CASRWIGGPYEQYF.

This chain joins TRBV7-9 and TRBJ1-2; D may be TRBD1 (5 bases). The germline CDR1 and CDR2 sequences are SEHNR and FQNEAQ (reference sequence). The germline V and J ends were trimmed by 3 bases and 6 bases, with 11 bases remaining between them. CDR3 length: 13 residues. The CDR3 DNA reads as TGTGCCAGCAGCTTGGCGGGGGTGGATGGCTACACCTTC. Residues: CASSLAGVDGYTF.

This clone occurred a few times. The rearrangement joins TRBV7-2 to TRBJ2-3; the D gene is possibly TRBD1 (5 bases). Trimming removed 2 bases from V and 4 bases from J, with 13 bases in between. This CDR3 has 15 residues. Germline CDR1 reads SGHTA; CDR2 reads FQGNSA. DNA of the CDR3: TGTGCCAGCAGCTTATCAACAGGTCCCGCAGATACGCAGTATTTT. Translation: CASSLSTGPADTQYF.

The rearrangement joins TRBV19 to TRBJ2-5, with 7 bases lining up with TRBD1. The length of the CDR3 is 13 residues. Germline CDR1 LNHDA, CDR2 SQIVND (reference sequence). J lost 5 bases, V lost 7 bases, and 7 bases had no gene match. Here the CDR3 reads CASTETGRETQYF. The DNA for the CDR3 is TGTGCCAGTACGGAGACAGGGCGGGAGACCCAGTACTTC.

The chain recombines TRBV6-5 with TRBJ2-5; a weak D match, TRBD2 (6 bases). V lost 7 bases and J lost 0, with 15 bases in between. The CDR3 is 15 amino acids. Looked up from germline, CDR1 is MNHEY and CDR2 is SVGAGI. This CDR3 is CASTASVTYQETQYF. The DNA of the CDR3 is TGTGCCAGCACCGCTAGCGTTACGTACCAAGAGACCCAGTACTTC.

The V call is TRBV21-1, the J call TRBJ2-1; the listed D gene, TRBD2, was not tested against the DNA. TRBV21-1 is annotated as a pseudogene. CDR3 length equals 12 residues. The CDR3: CASVSLLPEQFF. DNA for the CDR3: TGTGCCAGCGTAAGTTTACTGCCGGAGCAGTTCTTC.